These 17 T cell receptor beta chains originate from one sample sequenced in a study of cytomegalovirus exposure and HLA in healthy donors. PCR was performed using 60 Vbeta and 13 Jbeta primers. Produced via immunoSEQ multiplex PCR; TCRdb's table is partial and in-frame only. This sample contains some 130,000 clones. What was sequenced was PBMCs. The receptors derive from a middle-aged woman in good health and CMV-seropositive.

This chain links TRBV27 with TRBJ2-1, with TRBD2 identical over 8 bases. This CDR3 contains 15 residues. V dropped 5 bases and J dropped 5; count of bases not matched to a gene: 8. CDR1 is MNHEY, CDR2 SMNVEV, per germline (reference sequence). Written as DNA, the CDR3 is TGTGCCAGCAGTACCATAGCGGGGTTTCACAATGAGCAGTTCTTC. Protein sequence: CASSTIAGFHNEQFF.

The chain employs TRBV28 and TRBJ2-7, with 7 bases lining up with TRBD2. The V gene's germline CDR1 is MDHEN and CDR2 SYDVKM. The CDR3 runs 14 residues. V lost 3 bases to trimming and J lost 7 bases; unmatched junction nucleotides: 9. The CDR3 nucleotides read TGTGCCAGCAGTTTCGCGGGAGAGGGTCGGGAGCAGTACTTC. Residues: CASSFAGEGREQYF.

The gene calls are TRBV6-6 and TRBJ2-1, with 8 bases that match TRBD2. The germline gives CDR1 MNHNY, CDR2 SVGAGI (reference sequence). There are 15 residues in the CDR3. J gave up 9 bases and V 5 bases, and 12 bases lay outside the gene matches. The CDR3 is CASSVTGLEFTEQFF. Written as DNA, the CDR3 is TGTGCCAGCAGTGTAACGGGACTAGAGTTCACTGAGCAGTTCTTC.

The rearrangement uses TRBV7-3 and TRBJ2-1; TRBD2 aligns across 8 bases. With V trimmed by 5 bases and J by 4 bases, 10 bases remained unmatched. Per the germline V gene, CDR1 is SGHTA and CDR2 is FQGTGA. The CDR3 length is 16 residues. The DNA for the CDR3 is TGTGCCAGCAGCCCCGGGACTAGAGGAGGGTACAATGAGCAGTTCTTC. Translation: CASSPGTRGGYNEQFF. The entire variable domain, with the rest obtained from reference TRBV7-3 and TRBJ2-1, is as follows: GAGVSQTPSNKVTEKGKYVELRCDPISGHTALYWYRQSLGQGPEFLIYFQGTGAADDSGLPNDRFFAVRPEGSVSTLKIQRTERGDSAVYLCASSPGTRGGYNEQFFGPGTRLTVL.

V is TRBV27 and J is TRBJ1-4; 8 bases are shared with TRBD1. This CDR3 is 14 amino acids long. The V segment lost 6 bases and the J segment 5 bases; nucleotides outside the gene matches: 5. In germline, CDR1 is MNHEY, CDR2 SMNVEV (reference sequence). CDR3 sequence: CASSLTGVNEKLFF. CDR3 coding DNA: TGTGCCAGCAGCTTGACAGGGGTGAATGAAAAACTGTTTTTT.

This rearrangement joins TRBV2 to TRBJ2-5; 8 nucleotides align to TRBD2. With the DNA end fitting TRBJ2-7 better, the J assignment may be wrong. The CDR3 loop spans 12 amino acids. Per germline, CDR1 SNHLY and CDR2 FYNNEI. The CDR3 loop is CASRGLVYEQYF. DNA for the CDR3: TGTGCCAGCAGGGGACTAGTCTACGAGCAGTACTTC.

DNA of the CDR3: TGCGCCAGCAGCTTGGGTCTGGGCGGGAGGAGTGATGAGCAGTTCTTC. This translates into CASSLGLGGRSDEQFF. The genes are TRBV5-1 and TRBJ2-1; TRBD2 matches at 8 bases. With 0 bases clipped from V and 8 bases from J, the junction kept 10 bases outside the gene matches. CDR1 and CDR2 (germline): SGHRS, YFSETQ. This CDR3 is built from 16 residues.

The rearrangement uses TRBV9 and TRBJ1-4, with 7 bases identical to TRBD1. Germline V lookup: CDR1 SGDLS, CDR2 YYNGEE. This CDR3 is built from 14 residues. Germline trimming cut 0 bases from V and 7 bases from J; bases unmatched to any gene: 3. The CDR3 bases are TGTGCCAGCAGCGTAGAGGGACAGTTTGAAAAACTGTTTTTT. It encodes CASSVEGQFEKLFF.

This sequence joins TRBV5-5 and TRBJ2-5, with a possible D match to TRBD1 (6 bases). Trimming left V 1 base short and J 5 bases short, with 9 bases between. Looked up from germline, CDR1 is SGHKS and CDR2 is YYEKEE (reference sequence). The CDR3 extends over 13 amino acids. The CDR3: CASSLTGLETQYF. The DNA of the CDR3 is TGTGCCAGCAGCTTGACAGGGCTGGAGACCCAGTACTTC.

The chain links TRBV6-5 to TRBJ1-1; possibly TRBD1 for D (5 bases). The CDR3 runs 15 residues. The V end was cut by 6 bases, the J end by 8 bases, with 22 bases between. Germline CDR1 reads MNHEY; CDR2 reads SVGAGI. The CDR3 region is CASRPIGGREVEAFF. The CDR3 nucleotides are TGTGCCAGCAGACCCATTGGCGGCAGGGAAGTAGAAGCTTTCTTT.

The genes are TRBV6-5 and TRBJ2-7; TRBD1 matches at 8 bases. The CDR3 is 13 amino acids. Germline V gives CDR1 MNHEY, CDR2 SVGAGI. With 4 bases clipped from V and 2 bases from J, the junction kept 1 base outside the gene matches. The CDR3 DNA follows: TGTGCCAGCAGTTCAGGGGGCACCTACGAGCAGTACTTC. Amino acid sequence: CASSSGGTYEQYF.

The V gene is TRBV5-1, the J gene TRBJ2-3; TRBD1 is a possible D gene (5 bases). Germline V gene data show CDR1 as SGHRS and CDR2 as YFSETQ. The CDR3 is 16 amino acids. The ends were cut back, 3 bases at V and 6 bases at J, with 20 bases in the middle. The CDR3 here is CASSSHLVGAGDTQYF. The CDR3 DNA reads as TGCGCCAGCAGCTCCCACCTCGTAGGGGCCGGGGATACGCAGTATTTT.

This chain connects TRBV11-2 to TRBJ2-5, with 8 bases that match TRBD1. With the DNA end fitting TRBJ2-7 better, the J assignment may be wrong. The V gene's germline CDR1 is SGHAT and CDR2 FQNNGV. CDR3 length equals 15 residues. CDR3: CASSLDGDRIYEQYF. The DNA for the CDR3 is TGTGCCAGCAGCTTAGATGGGGACAGGATCTACGAGCAGTACTTC.

The rearrangement links TRBV7-3 to TRBJ2-3; TRBD2 agrees at 8 bases. With 4 bases clipped from V and 3 bases from J, the junction kept 6 bases outside the gene matches. The CDR3 runs 15 residues. CDR1 and CDR2 from the germline V gene are SGHTA and FQGTGA. The CDR3 nucleotides are TGTGCCAGCAGCTCCTCGGGAGGGCCGACAGATACGCAGTATTTT. Translation: CASSSSGGPTDTQYF. The full variable domain, rest sourced from reference TRBV7-3 and TRBJ2-3, is GAGVSQTPSNKVTEKGKYVELRCDPISGHTALYWYRQSLGQGPEFLIYFQGTGAADDSGLPNDRFFAVRPEGSVSTLKIQRTERGDSAVYLCASSSSGGPTDTQYFGPGTRLTVL.

This chain links TRBV30 with TRBJ2-1; no definite D call. Germline CDR1 and CDR2: GTSNPN and SVGIG (reference sequence). The CDR3 runs to 12 residues. The V end was cut by 1 base, the J end by 5 bases, with 6 bases between. Written as DNA, the CDR3 is TGTGCCTGGAGTGAAACTAACAATGAGCAGTTCTTC. It is translated as CAWSETNNEQFF.

The chain links TRBV6-5 to TRBJ2-5; 7 bases align to TRBD2. The V gene's germline CDR1 is MNHEY and CDR2 SVGAGI. The ends lost 8 bases at V and 5 bases at J; junction bases unmatched: 8. This CDR3 contains 13 residues. CDR3 sequence (DNA): TGTGCCAGCCGGACTGGCGGGAGTGAGACCCAGTACTTC. Its translation: CASRTGGSETQYF.

The CDR3 DNA sequence: TGTGCCTGGAGTGTGTCTGGGGGCGGTGGGCCCCAGCATTTT. This codes for CAWSVSGGGGPQHF. The rearrangement joins TRBV30 to TRBJ1-5, with D maybe TRBD1 (6 bases). The ends were cut back, 0 bases at V and 9 bases at J, with 15 bases in the middle. In germline, CDR1 is GTSNPN, CDR2 SVGIG (reference sequence). The CDR3 is 14 residues long.